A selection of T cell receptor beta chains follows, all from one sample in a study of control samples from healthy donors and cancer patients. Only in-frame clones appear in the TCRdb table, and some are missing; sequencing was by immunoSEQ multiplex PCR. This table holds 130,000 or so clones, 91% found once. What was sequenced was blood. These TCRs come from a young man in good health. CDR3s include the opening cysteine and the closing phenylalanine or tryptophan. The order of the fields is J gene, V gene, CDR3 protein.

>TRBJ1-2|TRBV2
CASRHDGSRYGYTF
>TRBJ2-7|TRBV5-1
CASSPADRLTYEQYF
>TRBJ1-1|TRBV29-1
CSVAVGLMNTEAFF
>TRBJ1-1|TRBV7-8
CASSQNSGLMNTEAFF
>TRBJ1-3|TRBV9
CASSVNGVAGNTIYF
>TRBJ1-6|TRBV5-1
CASSATSAGSPLHF
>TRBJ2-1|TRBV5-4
CASSGLDNEQFF
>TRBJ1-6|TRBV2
CASFKGPNSPLHF
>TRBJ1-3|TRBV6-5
CASSSQGVISGNTIYF
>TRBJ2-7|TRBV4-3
CASSQGGGPYEQYF
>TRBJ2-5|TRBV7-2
CASSLSRGRETQYF
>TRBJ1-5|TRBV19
CASRSPGPQHF
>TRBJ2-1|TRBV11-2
CASSPGLAGGWIDEQFF
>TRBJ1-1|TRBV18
CASSTVGPAPEAFF
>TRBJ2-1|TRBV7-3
CASSPTTRQTHEQFF
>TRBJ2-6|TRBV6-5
CASSYSTYSGANVLTF
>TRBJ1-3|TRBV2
CASRSQLTSSGNTIYF
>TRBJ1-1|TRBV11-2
CASSSNGPNTEAFF
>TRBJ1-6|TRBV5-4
CASSPIPGQGNSPLHF
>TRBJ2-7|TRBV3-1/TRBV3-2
CASSQEVFSYEQYF
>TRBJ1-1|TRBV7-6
CASSTSAGVDTEAFF
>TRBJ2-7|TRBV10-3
CAISESEAAYEQYF
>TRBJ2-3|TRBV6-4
CASSDSFSTDTQYF
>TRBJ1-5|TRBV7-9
CASSSSLKGRGNQPQHF
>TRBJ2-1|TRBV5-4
CASSPRDRSSYNEQFF
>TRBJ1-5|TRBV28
CASRPLPGQGGNQPQHF
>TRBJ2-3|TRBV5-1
CASSFSGGSDTQYF
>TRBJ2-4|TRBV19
CASSIKAELAKNIQYF
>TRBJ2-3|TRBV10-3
CAISDGDTQYF
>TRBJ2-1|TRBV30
CAWDSGGSSYNEQFF
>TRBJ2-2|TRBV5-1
CASSLAASGPGELFF